The rows below give T cell receptor beta chains drawn from one sample of a study of regulatory T cells in long-lasting Graves disease. TCRdb called the multiplex PCR reads again in MiXCR, with one record for every CDR3 protein. The table has approximately 350,000 distinct CDR3 sequences, 15% to 20% seen once. The same specimen was also included in a second study, on T cells in Graves' hyperthyroidism and ophthalmopathy.

The input for sequencing was peripheral blood mononuclear cells (PBMCs), taken at new diagnosis, from a patient treated with antithyroid drugs. The receptors were sampled from a woman younger than 35 with Graves disease. The CDR3 runs from the conserved cysteine through the conserved F or W. The order of the fields is D gene, clone size, J gene, V gene, CDR3 protein, CDR3 DNA. D genes are given only for firm matches. Only part of the rows carry a size: once, few, many, or a class if the clone is expanded.

-	many	TRBJ1-1	TRBV28	CASSLVERRNTEAFF	TGTGCCAGCAGTTTAGTCGAGAGACGGAACACTGAAGCTTTCTTT
-	few	TRBJ2-7	TRBV9	CASSLGTQSSYKQYF	TGTGCCAGCAGCCTCGGGACACAGAGCTCCTACAAGCAGTACTTC
-	many	TRBJ2-4	TRBV30	CAWRAVGGAKNIQYF	TGTGCCTGGAGGGCGGTTGGTGGGGCCAAAAACATTCAGTACTTC
-	many	TRBJ2-7	TRBV6-5	CASSYSGVSHNTYEQYF	TGTGCCAGCAGTTACTCGGGGGTATCCCACAATACCTACGAGCAGTACTTC
-	many	TRBJ2-5	TRBV5-6	CASSLGSPNTQYF	TGTGCCAGCAGCTTGGGCAGCCCCAATACCCAGTACTTC
-	many	TRBJ1-2	TRBV20-1	CSARNSGTVREGYTF	TGCAGTGCTAGGAATTCCGGGACGGTGAGAGAGGGCTACACCTTC
-	many	TRBJ2-5	TRBV28	CASSPDGLAQYF	TGTGCCAGCAGTCCCGATGGGCTAGCGCAGTACTTC
TRBD1	-	TRBJ1-5	TRBV4-1	CASSFTGGEGQPQHF	TGCGCCAGCAGTTTCACAGGGGGCGAGGGTCAGCCCCAGCATTTT
TRBD2	many	TRBJ2-1	TRBV20-1	CSASGTSGYNEQFF	TGCAGTGCTAGCGGGACTAGCGGATACAATGAGCAGTTCTTC
-	-	TRBJ2-7	TRBV9	CASSPQGNYEQYF	TGTGCCAGCAGCCCCCAGGGGAACTACGAGCAGTACTTC
-	-	TRBJ1-3	TRBV7-9	CASRVSSGNTIYF	TGTGCCAGCAGGGTTAGCTCTGGAAACACCATATATTTT
TRBD1	many	TRBJ1-1	TRBV6-9	CASSYGTENTEAFF	TGTGCCAGCAGTTACGGGACAGAGAACACTGAAGCTTTCTTT
-	many	TRBJ1-2	TRBV7-9	CASSPRVWAAQGGYGYTF	TGTGCCAGCAGCCCACGAGTGTGGGCAGCGCAGGGAGGCTATGGCTACACCTTC
-	-	TRBJ2-2	TRBV19	CASSIPGAHTGELFF	TGTGCCAGTAGTATTCCAGGGGCACACACCGGAGAGCTGTTTTTT
-	few	TRBJ1-3	TRBV6-1	CASSARDFRGNTIYF	TGTGCCAGCAGTGCCCGGGACTTCAGAGGAAACACCATATATTTT
TRBD1	many	TRBJ2-7	TRBV15	CATSPGTGSSYEQYF	TGTGCCACCAGCCCCGGGACAGGGAGCTCCTACGAGCAGTACTTC
-	few	TRBJ1-1	TRBV27	CTSSLRGNPEAFF	TGTACCAGCAGTTTAAGGGGGAATCCTGAAGCTTTCTTT
-	many	TRBJ2-3	TRBV28	CASSRVDTQYF	TGTGCCAGCAGTCGGGTAGATACGCAGTATTTT
-	-	TRBJ2-1	TRBV7-8	CASSSLGPYNEQFF	TGTGCCAGCAGCTCATTGGGGCCCTACAATGAGCAGTTCTTC
TRBD1	-	TRBJ1-6	TRBV19	CASTPRGLRDRGQRKSSALHF	TGTGCCAGTACCCCTAGGGGCCTCCGGGACAGGGGCCAAAGGAAGAGCTCGGCCCTCCACTTT
TRBD2	-	TRBJ2-7	TRBV20-1	CSADRGDLSYEQYF	TGCAGTGCTGATCGGGGGGACCTCTCCTACGAGCAGTACTTC
TRBD2	-	TRBJ2-1	TRBV7-9	CASSSPRLAGVVDEQFF	TGTGCCAGCAGCTCCCCTAGACTAGCGGGAGTGGTCGATGAGCAGTTCTTC